Each of the 25 T cell receptor beta chains below was sequenced from the same sample in a study of T cell changes during pregnancy in multiple sclerosis. Sequencing was performed with immunoSEQ multiplex PCR; in TCRdb, only in-frame clones are kept and a portion is missing. The data contain approximately 57,000 clones, 91% of them seen just once; the ten biggest clones take up about 3.7%. This sample comprised peripheral blood, obtained after pregnancy. These receptors all come from a female donor in good health, enrolled as a control in a pregnancy study.

J is TRBJ1-1 and V is TRBV7-9, with D tentatively TRBD1 (6 bases). Germline assignment: CDR1 SEHNR and CDR2 FQNEAQ (reference sequence). The CDR3 has 14 residues. V lost 5 bases, J lost 4 bases, and 14 bases lay in between. The CDR3 DNA is TGTGCCAGCAGCCTACAGGGAGACTCCACTGAAGCTTTCTTT. As protein: CASSLQGDSTEAFF.

This clone was counted once. The genes are TRBV6-6 and TRBJ1-2; possible D gene TRBD1, 5 bases. Trimming took 2 bases from V and 7 from J, leaving 14 bases between them. CDR1 and CDR2 (germline): MNHNY, SVGAGI (reference sequence). The CDR3 sequence is 14 residues long. The CDR3 bases are TGTGCCAGCAGTTACCCCCTCCAGCAGGGTGGCTACACCTTC. Protein sequence: CASSYPLQQGGYTF.

This chain links TRBV4-3 with TRBJ2-1; 11 positions match TRBD2. The V segment lost 1 base and the J segment 8 bases; nucleotides outside the gene matches: 13. Germline CDR1 reads LGHNA; CDR2 reads YSLEER. The length of the CDR3 is 18 residues. The CDR3 reads CASSQVSLAGGERDEQFF. As DNA, the CDR3 is TGCGCCAGCAGCCAAGTGAGCCTAGCGGGGGGCGAGAGAGATGAGCAGTTCTTC.

J is TRBJ1-1 and V is TRBV20-1; tentatively, D is TRBD1 (6 bases). Germline values: CDR1 DFQATT, CDR2 SNEGSKA (reference sequence). This CDR3 contains 11 residues. The ends were cut back, 4 bases at V and 5 bases at J, with 8 bases in the middle. CDR3 in amino acids: CSANRDTEAFF. CDR3 DNA: TGCAGTGCTAACAGGGATACTGAAGCTTTCTTT.

The V and J genes are TRBV4-3 and TRBJ1-1; D gene unclear. The CDR3 runs to 15 residues. CDR1 and CDR2 (germline): LGHNA, YSLEER. V was trimmed by 0 bases and J by 8 bases, leaving 16 bases between them. CDR3 loop: CASSQDLGSSAEAFF. CDR3 coding DNA: TGCGCCAGCAGCCAAGATTTGGGCAGCTCGGCGGAAGCTTTCTTT.

V and J are TRBV2 and TRBJ1-1, with D perhaps TRBD1 (5 bases). Between the trimmed V and J ends, which lost 7 bases and 2 bases, there was a span of 17 bases. CDR1 is SNHLY, CDR2 FYNNEI, per germline. This CDR3 has 15 residues. The CDR3 loop is CASNVIAGLNTEAFF. CDR3 nucleotide sequence: TGTGCCAGCAACGTGATAGCGGGACTCAACACTGAAGCTTTCTTT.

V gene TRBV28 combines with J gene TRBJ1-2; no reliable D call. This CDR3 spans 13 amino acids. CDR1 and CDR2 (germline): MDHEN, SYDVKM. V shed 6 bases and J shed 2 bases, with 10 bases lying between them. The CDR3 is CASSFTLNYGYTF. CDR3 bases: TGTGCCAGCAGCTTTACATTGAACTATGGCTACACCTTC.

The chain uses TRBV29-1 and TRBJ2-3; 7 bases line up with TRBD1. V was clipped by 3 bases and J by 1 base; unmatched bases: 1. Germline V lookup: CDR1 SQVTM, CDR2 ANQGSEA. The CDR3 is 13 residues long. CDR3 in DNA: TGCAGCGTTGACACAGGGGGCACAGATACGCAGTATTTT. Protein: CSVDTGGTDTQYF.

This clone was counted a single time. This chain joins TRBV13 and TRBJ1-1; D gene unclear. V was pared by 3 bases and J by 1 base, with 6 bases between. Germline lookup yields CDR1 PRHDT and CDR2 FYEKMQ (reference sequence). CDR3 size: 13 residues. CDR3 bases: TGTGCCAGCAGCTTTACAGCGAACACTGAAGCTTTCTTT. Protein product: CASSFTANTEAFF.

The V and J genes are TRBV18 and TRBJ2-3; tentatively, D is TRBD1 (5 bases). CDR3 length equals 14 residues. Germline V gives CDR1 KGHSH, CDR2 LQKENI. Trimming removed 4 bases at V and 5 bases at J, with 13 bases between. Here the CDR3 DNA reads TGTGCCAGCTCACAGATAGGCAGGGAAGATACGCAGTATTTT. Its translation is CASSQIGREDTQYF.

The J gene is TRBJ2-5, the V gene TRBV9, with 9 nucleotides matching TRBD1. Germline assignment: CDR1 SGDLS and CDR2 YYNGEE. There are 16 residues in the CDR3. V lost 3 bases and J lost 5; bases outside the gene matches: 11. CDR3: CASSGYRGQNGETQYF. The CDR3 DNA reads TGTGCCAGCAGCGGGTACAGGGGGCAGAATGGTGAGACCCAGTACTTC.

The chain is built from TRBV7-9 and TRBJ2-1; D gene uncertain. Germline V lookup: CDR1 SEHNR, CDR2 FQNEAQ (reference sequence). This CDR3 spans 14 amino acids. V was pared by 5 bases and J by 6 bases, with 14 bases between. The CDR3, as DNA: TGTGCCAGCAGCGATACGGTCTTGGTCAATGAGCAGTTCTTC. Translating it yields CASSDTVLVNEQFF.

This clone was recorded once. The chain joins TRBV6-1 to TRBJ2-1; 8 bases fit TRBD1. V lost 7 bases to trimming and J lost 8 bases; unmatched junction nucleotides: 13. This CDR3 is 15 amino acids long. Germline lookup yields CDR1 MNHNS and CDR2 SASEGT. The CDR3 region has the DNA TGTGCCAGCACCCTAAGGTGGGGGACAGGCGATGAGCAGTTCTTC. Residues: CASTLRWGTGDEQFF.

The chain has TRBV5-6 and TRBJ1-1, with D perhaps TRBD1 (6 bases). Germline V gives CDR1 SGHDT, CDR2 YYEEEE. The CDR3 covers 18 residues. Between the trimmed V and J ends, which lost 1 base and 0 bases, there was a span of 19 bases. In DNA form, the CDR3 reads TGTGCCAGCAGCTTGCAATCGTGGGCAGGGGCGATGAACACTGAAGCTTTCTTT. Encoded protein: CASSLQSWAGAMNTEAFF.

The J gene is TRBJ1-1, the V gene TRBV18; D perhaps matches TRBD1 (5 bases). From germline, CDR1 is KGHSH and CDR2 LQKENI. The CDR3 is 13 residues long. Trimming removed 2 bases at V and 5 bases at J, with 9 bases between. CDR3 nucleotides: TGTGCCAGCTCACCAGGGGGGGAAACTGAAGCTTTCTTT. Encoded protein: CASSPGGETEAFF. The full variable domain, its missing parts supplied by reference TRBV18 and TRBJ1-1, is NAGVMQNPRHLVRRRGQEARLRCSPMKGHSHVYWYRQLPEEGLKFMVYLQKENIIDESGMPKERFSAEFPKEGPSILRIQQVVRGDSAAYFCASSPGGETEAFFGQGTRLTVV.

The chain employs TRBV6-1 and TRBJ2-1; D gene unclear. V lost 6 bases, J lost 2 bases, and 14 bases lay in between. Germline V gene data show CDR1 as MNHNS and CDR2 as SASEGT. The CDR3 runs to 15 residues. CDR3 amino acids: CASRSRSLAYNEQFF. The CDR3 region has the DNA TGTGCCAGCAGATCTAGATCCCTGGCCTACAATGAGCAGTTCTTC.

The J gene is TRBJ2-2, the V gene TRBV30, with 10 bases matching TRBD2. The V segment lost 2 bases and the J segment 7 bases; nucleotides outside the gene matches: 7. Germline V gene lookup returns CDR1 GTSNPN and CDR2 SVGIG (reference sequence). This CDR3 is 15 amino acids long. CDR3 loop: CAWSLSGGGIGELFF. The DNA for the CDR3 is TGTGCCTGGAGTTTGAGCGGGGGGGGGATCGGGGAGCTGTTTTTT.

The chain couples TRBV7-3 to TRBJ2-3; D possibly corresponds to TRBD2 (6 bases). Trimming pared 2 bases from V and 5 bases from J, leaving 14 bases between. The CDR3 spans 15 residues. In germline, CDR1 is SGHTA, CDR2 FQGTGA. The DNA of the CDR3 is TGTGCCAGCAGCTTAGGGGGAGGCTGGGAAGATACGCAGTATTTT. This gives the protein CASSLGGGWEDTQYF.

This clone appeared once. J is TRBJ2-3 and V is TRBV10-3; TRBD1 aligns across 7 bases. V shed 4 bases and J 2 bases; nucleotides not matched to a gene: 3. Per the germline V gene, CDR1 is ENHRY and CDR2 is SYGVKD. CDR3 length equals 14 residues. The CDR3 protein is CAISGGTVTDTQYF. CDR3 coding DNA: TGTGCCATCAGTGGAGGGACAGTCACAGATACGCAGTATTTT.

The J gene is TRBJ2-2, the V gene TRBV7-2, with 11 bases fitting TRBD2. The CDR3 has 18 residues. The trim removed 1 base at V and 6 bases at J, leaving 10 bases unmatched. Germline lookup yields CDR1 SGHTA and CDR2 FQGNSA. This CDR3 is CASSLVLVAGGPAGELFF. CDR3 bases: TGTGCCAGCAGCTTAGTCCTCGTAGCGGGAGGGCCTGCCGGGGAGCTGTTTTTT.

The J gene is TRBJ2-1, the V gene TRBV29-1; 9 bases match TRBD2. With V trimmed by 2 bases and J by 4 bases, 9 bases remained unmatched. The CDR3 runs to 16 residues. Looked up from germline, CDR1 is SQVTM and CDR2 is ANQGSEA. Here the CDR3 DNA reads TGCAGCGTTGAAACTTCGCTAGCGGGGTCATACAATGAGCAGTTCTTC. This codes for CSVETSLAGSYNEQFF.

The rearrangement links TRBV13 to TRBJ1-2, with D possibly being TRBD1 (5 bases). Trimming took 6 bases from V and 8 from J, leaving 19 bases between them. Germline assignment: CDR1 PRHDT and CDR2 FYEKMQ (reference sequence). This CDR3 spans 14 amino acids. In nucleotides, the CDR3 is TGTGCCAGCAGGGCGGGGGGAAATTCTTTAGGCTACACCTTC. The encoded protein is CASRAGGNSLGYTF.

This clone came up a few times. The V gene is TRBV9, the J gene TRBJ2-3; 16 nucleotides line up with TRBD2. This CDR3 has 21 amino acids. The germline gives CDR1 SGDLS, CDR2 YYNGEE. J was trimmed by 2 bases and V by 2 bases; bases with no gene match: 14. DNA of the CDR3: TGTGCCAGCAGCGTTAGCCCGGGACAGGGGACTAGCGGGAGGGCCACAGATACGCAGTATTTT. Encoded protein: CASSVSPGQGTSGRATDTQYF.

The chain carries TRBV4-1 and TRBJ2-1; 11 bases agree with TRBD1. Germline assignment: CDR1 MGHRA and CDR2 YSYEKL. Losses at the gene ends were 2 bases for V and 7 bases for J; bases not matched to a gene: 13. The CDR3 has 18 amino acids. CDR3 sequence reads: CASSQSPIRTGGINEQFF. The DNA for the CDR3 is TGCGCCAGCAGCCAAAGCCCCATAAGGACAGGGGGCATAAATGAGCAGTTCTTC.

This chain uses TRBV7-2 with TRBJ1-1, with 7 bases aligning to TRBD1. Germline CDR1 is SGHTA and CDR2 is FQGNSA. V lost 5 bases to trimming and J lost 6 bases; unmatched junction nucleotides: 6. The CDR3 consists of 13 residues. The CDR3 region has the DNA TGTGCCAGCAGCCCGGACAGGATCGCTGAAGCTTTCTTT. Translated, it gives CASSPDRIAEAFF.